This is a list of T cell receptor beta chains from one sample in a study of tumor-infiltrating lymphocytes in localized non-small cell lung cancer. Here immunoSEQ multiplex PCR was the method, and the copy in TCRdb shows in-frame clones only, minus some. The data hold about 12,000 clones, with 65% to 85% observed a single time. The sample was lung tumor tissue. The origin of the receptors is a human donor with non-small cell lung cancer. Each CDR3 is given with its conserved first and last residue. Fields, in order: clone size, D gene, V gene, J gene, CDR3 DNA, CDR3 protein. A D gene is named only where the DNA matches it firmly. Some rows have no size entry. The others give once, few or many, or a class for an expanded clone.

>few|.|TRBV21-1|TRBJ1-2
TGTGCCAGCAGCGTCGCCCGGGACACGGCCTATGGCTACACCTTC
CASSVARDTAYGYTF
>.|.|TRBV27|TRBJ2-2
TGTGCCAGCAGTTGGAAGGAGTTCACCGGGGAGCTGTTTTTT
CASSWKEFTGELFF
>.|TRBD1|TRBV27|TRBJ1-1
TGTGCCAGCAGTTTACACAGGGGGGACACTGAAGCTTTCTTT
CASSLHRGDTEAFF
>once|.|TRBV6-5|TRBJ2-7
TGTGCCAGCCAGGGCCCACGCCTCTACGAGCAGTACTTC
CASQGPRLYEQYF
>few|.|TRBV11-3|TRBJ2-3
TGTGCCAGCAGCTTACCTATTTCAGATACGCAGTATTTT
CASSLPISDTQYF
>.|.|TRBV19|TRBJ2-1
TGTGCCAGTAGCGTCATCCCTCAGTTCTTC
CASSVIPQFF
>.|.|TRBV5-6|TRBJ1-5
TGTGCCAGCAGCTTACGAGGGGCAAGTTCTCAGCCCCAGCATTTT
CASSLRGASSQPQHF
>.|TRBD1|TRBV5-5|TRBJ1-2
TGTGCCAGCAGCTTGGACAGGGGAACTAACTATGGCTACACCTTC
CASSLDRGTNYGYTF
>.|.|TRBV29-1|TRBJ2-7
TGCAGCGTTAGTAAGTCATACTCCTACGAGCAGTACTTC
CSVSKSYSYEQYF
>.|TRBD1|TRBV5-1|TRBJ2-3
TGCGCCAGCAGTACAGGGGGCGATTATACGCAGTATTTT
CASSTGGDYTQYF
>few|TRBD1|TRBV7-9|TRBJ2-5
TGTGCCAGCAGCTTTAGGGGGACAGGGCTTGAGGAGACCCAGTACTTC
CASSFRGTGLEETQYF
>.|.|TRBV14|TRBJ1-4
TGTGCCAGCAGCCAAGATCCGGGACGGCTTAATGAAAAACTGTTTTTT
CASSQDPGRLNEKLFF
>.|.|TRBV10-1|TRBJ1-1
TGCGCCAGCAGTGAGAATTTGGTGGCTGAAGCTTTCTTT
CASSENLVAEAFF
>.|TRBD1|TRBV16|TRBJ2-2
TGTGCCAGCAGCCAAACAGGGGCCGGGGAGCTGTTTTTT
CASSQTGAGELFF
>.|.|TRBV7-7|TRBJ2-2
TGTGCCAGCAGCTTAGGTGGGACGGTGAACACCGGGGAGCTGTTTTTT
CASSLGGTVNTGELFF
>.|.|TRBV6-1|TRBJ1-6
TGTGCCAGCAGTGAAAACCGCGTTGCTAATTCACCCCTCCACTTT
CASSENRVANSPLHF
>.|.|TRBV5-1|TRBJ2-1
TGCGCCAGCAGCCAAGAGAACAATGAGCAGTTCTTC
CASSQENNEQFF
>.|.|TRBV5-1|TRBJ1-4
TGCGCCAGCAGACCCGGGTGGCAGGGGGAAAAACTGTTTTTT
CASRPGWQGEKLFF
>.|.|TRBV2|TRBJ2-3
TGTGCCAGAGGGACTCGCATCACAGATACGCAGTATTTT
CARGTRITDTQYF
>.|.|TRBV7-9|TRBJ2-6
TGTGCCAGCAGCTTAGAGGGGGCTGGGGCCAACGTCCTGACTTTC
CASSLEGAGANVLTF
>.|.|TRBV6-4|TRBJ2-2
TGTGCCAGTGGGAACACCGGGGAGCTGTTTTTT
CASGNTGELFF
>.|TRBD1|TRBV6-6|TRBJ1-1
TGTGCCAGCTGGCCCCGGGACAGGGGTATGAACACTGAAGCTTTCTTT
CASWPRDRGMNTEAFF
>.|.|TRBV2|TRBJ1-2
TGTGCCAGCACGATGGCGGGGACACCATCTTTACAGGGCTACACCTTC
CASTMAGTPSLQGYTF
>.|.|TRBV7-9|TRBJ1-6
TGTGCCAGCAGCTCGCAGACAGTCTCCTATAATTCACCCCTCCACTTT
CASSSQTVSYNSPLHF
>.|TRBD1|TRBV19|TRBJ1-4
TGTGCCAGTAGTATCGGACAGGGGAGTGAAAAACTGTTTTTT
CASSIGQGSEKLFF
>.|.|TRBV4-1|TRBJ1-2
TGCGCCAGCAGCCAAGATACAGGGTTGAGCGCTGGCTACACCTTC
CASSQDTGLSAGYTF
>.|TRBD1|TRBV11-2|TRBJ2-7
TGTGCCAGCAGCTTTCTAGCGGGACAGGGGGCCTACGAGCAGTACTTC
CASSFLAGQGAYEQYF
>once|.|TRBV7-8|TRBJ1-1
TGTGCCAGCAGCTTAAACCAGGGGATCGCTGAAGCTTTCTTT
CASSLNQGIAEAFF
>.|.|TRBV6-6|TRBJ2-5
TGTGCCAGCAGGCCTAGGGACTTAACCCTAACCCAGTACTTC
CASRPRDLTLTQYF
>.|.|TRBV6-5|TRBJ1-2
TGTGCCAGCAGTTACTTACCCTTGGAAGGCTATGGCTACACCTTC
CASSYLPLEGYGYTF
>.|.|TRBV6-5|TRBJ1-1
TGTGCCAGCAGTGACCCAAGTCTGAACACTGAAGCTTTCTTT
CASSDPSLNTEAFF
>.|.|TRBV7-2|TRBJ1-2
TGTGCCAGCAGCTTAGCCCTTGGGGGCGATGGCTACACCTTC
CASSLALGGDGYTF
>.|.|TRBV9|TRBJ1-3
TGTGCCAGCAGCGGCCGGAGAGGGTTATTCTCTGGAAACACCATATATTTT
CASSGRRGLFSGNTIYF
>.|TRBD2|TRBV7-2|TRBJ2-3
TGTGCCAGCAGCCCCATAGCGGGGGGTAGCACAGATACGCAGTATTTT
CASSPIAGGSTDTQYF
>.|TRBD2|TRBV4-1|TRBJ2-5
TGCGCCAGCAGCCAAGTGCTAGCGGGGGGATCGAGGACACGCGAGACCCAGTACTTC
CASSQVLAGGSRTRETQYF